A single sample gave rise to the 9 T cell receptor beta chains below, sequenced in a study of tumor-infiltrating lymphocytes in primary liver carcinoma. The blood RNA (from unsorted whole blood) was obtained, and germline DNA was also extracted. TCR beta cDNA was made from approximately 540 ng total RNA with a constant-region primer. Three nested multiplex PCR rounds, a slightly modified ARM-PCR, produced the libraries for TCR beta. The study ran its first two PCR rounds for roughly 10 cycles each, using TRBV1-TRBV30 forward primers and a C-beta reverse primer. TCRdb processed the multiplex PCR reads anew with MiXCR; each CDR3 protein has one entry. The repertoire includes approximately 330,000 distinct CDR3 sequences, approximately 65% of them detected once, and 5.5% to 7% sits in the top ten. Sequencing input: peripheral blood. The receptor source for this set is a middle-aged man with primary liver carcinoma and hepatitis B virus infection.

With respect to this clonotype: A junction boundary mismatches the germline segment, possibly from a read error. The CDR3 DNA reads as TGTGCCAGCAGCATAGGACAGCAATACAATGAGCAATTCTTC. Its translation is CASSIGQQYNEQFF. The chain joins TRBV11-2 to TRBJ2-1; TRBD1 is a possible D gene (6 bases). This CDR3 comprises 14 residues. The V gene's germline CDR1 is SGHAT and CDR2 FQNNGV.

This clonotype was seen repeatedly, ten times or more. In DNA form, the CDR3 reads TGTGCCAGCAGCTTAGATGTCTATGGCTACACCTTC. Protein product: CASSLDVYGYTF. The chain combines TRBV11-2 with TRBJ1-2; D gene unclear. CDR1 is SGHAT, CDR2 FQNNGV, per germline. The CDR3 covers 12 residues. The ends were cut back, 0 bases at V and 4 bases at J, with 3 bases in the middle.

As for this clonotype: The conserved closing phenylalanine or tryptophan is absent in this CDR3, likely reflecting a read error. The chain combines TRBV6-6 with TRBJ2-5; 12 bases map to TRBD1. Germline-derived CDR1 and CDR2 are MNHNY and SVGAGI (reference sequence). This CDR3 contains 16 residues. The CDR3, as DNA: TGCGCCAGTAGTTTCCCGGGACAGGGGGCGGGAGAGACCCAGTACCTC. Protein sequence: CASSFPGQGAGETQYL.

This clonotype was observed at least ten times. This chain links TRBV12-3 or TRBV12-4 with TRBJ2-1; tentatively, D is TRBD1 (8 bases). The CDR3 contains 15 residues. Trimming stripped 3 bases from V and 6 bases from J, with 15 bases between. The DNA for the CDR3 is TGTGCCAGCAGTTTCGGACAGGGAGGGGTCAATGAGCAGTTCTTC. Translation gives CASSFGQGGVNEQFF.

About this clonotype itself: Because it lacks the conserved phenylalanine or tryptophan at the end, this CDR3 is likely a read error. This chain joins TRBV6-2 or TRBV6-3 and TRBJ2-5; a weak D match, TRBD1 (5 bases). Germline CDR1 is MNHEY and CDR2 is SVGEGT. The CDR3 loop spans 13 amino acids. V was clipped by 5 bases and J by 5 bases, with 12 bases between them. In DNA form, the CDR3 reads TGTGCCAGCAGTAGGTTGTACAGGGAGACCCAGTACGTC. Protein: CASSRLYRETQYV.

J is TRBJ2-5 and V is TRBV6-2 or TRBV6-3, with D uncertain. Trimming removed 9 bases from V and 2 bases from J, with 22 bases in between. CDR1 and CDR2 from the germline V gene are MNHEY and SVGEGT. The CDR3 runs to 16 residues. The DNA of the CDR3 is TGTGCCAGTAATTTAAGACCGATCCCCGGTCAAGAGACCCAGTACTTC. It encodes CASNLRPIPGQETQYF.

This clonotype has a single count. A read error is possible here, since a much larger clone lies one base away. CDR3 in DNA: TGTACCATCAGACGGGATTGGGGCGGCGGCGACGAGCAGTACTTC. Translated: CTIRRDWGGGDEQYF. The genes are TRBV10-3 and TRBJ2-7; D might be TRBD1 or TRBD2, each matching 5 bases. The CDR3 runs to 15 residues. Germline V gives CDR1 ENHRY, CDR2 SYGVKD.

About this clonotype itself: Just one base apart from a much larger clone, this may be a read error. DNA of the CDR3: TGTGCCAGCAGCCAAGTTATAGCGCGCGACAATGAGCAGTTCTTC. This sequence encodes CASSQVIARDNEQFF. V gene TRBV4-2 combines with J gene TRBJ2-1; possibly TRBD2 for D (5 bases). Germline V CDR1 and CDR2: LGHNA, YNFKEQ. Trimming removed 1 base from V and 5 bases from J, with 12 bases in between. The CDR3 is 15 amino acids.

This chain connects TRBV30 to TRBJ2-5, with 8 positions matching TRBD1. This CDR3 is built from 13 residues. With V trimmed by 2 bases and J by 5 bases, 4 bases remained unmatched. The V gene's germline CDR1 is GTSNPN and CDR2 SVGIG (reference sequence). The CDR3, as DNA: TGTGCCTGGAGTCAGGGGGCTGTGGAGACCCAGTACTTC. It codes for CAWSQGAVETQYF.